This is a list of T cell receptor beta chains from one sample in a study of early T cells in non-severe SARS-CoV-2 infection. A single record per CDR3 protein comes from TCRdb applying MiXCR to the 5' RACE reads. The sample holds 85,000 to 100,000 distinct CDR3 sequences, about 11% seen once. Material for sequencing was whole blood. Source of these receptors: an adult who was a healthcare worker with PCR-confirmed SARS-CoV-2 infection or an uninfected control (not recorded which). Each CDR3 is given with its conserved first and last residue. A D gene is named only where the DNA matches it firmly. Size tells how often a clone was seen (once, few, many) or the class of an expanded clone, and some rows leave it out.

CDR3nt,CDR3aa,abundance,j_gene,d_gene,v_gene
TGTGCCAGCAATCACCCGGGACTAGCGGGAGTGTATGAGCAGTTCTTC,CASNHPGLAGVYEQFF,.,TRBJ2-1,TRBD2,TRBV2
TGTGCCAGCAGCCAAGGGGACAGGGGCGCCAAACTGTTTTTT,CASSQGDRGAKLFF,few,TRBJ1-4,TRBD1,TRBV3-1
TGTGCCAGCAGTGCCCCCGAGGGGGAGAACACTGAAGCTTTCTTT,CASSAPEGENTEAFF,few,TRBJ1-1,.,TRBV6-4
TGTGCCACCAGCCAGGGTTTTGGCGAGAATGAAAAACTGTTTTTT,CATSQGFGENEKLFF,few,TRBJ1-4,.,TRBV24-1
TGTGCCAGCAGCGTGACAGGGACTGGAAACACCATATATTTT,CASSVTGTGNTIYF,many,TRBJ1-3,TRBD1,TRBV9
TGTGCCAGCAGACCGCTAAGGGACGGGACTGAAGCTTTCTTT,CASRPLRDGTEAFF,few,TRBJ1-1,.,TRBV6-5
TGTGCCGGACCCGGGGTCGGGGACTATGGCTACACCTTC,CAGPGVGDYGYTF,many,TRBJ1-2,.,TRBV30
TGTGCCAGCAGTTTACGGTATGGCTACACCTTC,CASSLRYGYTF,few,TRBJ1-2,.,TRBV12-3/TRBV12-4
TGTGCCAGCAGCCCCGGGGGGATGAGAACCGGGGAGCTGTTTTTT,CASSPGGMRTGELFF,.,TRBJ2-2,TRBD2,TRBV7-2
TGTGCCAGCAGCTTAGGCAGGGAGTTTACGGGCTACACCTTC,CASSLGREFTGYTF,.,TRBJ1-2,.,TRBV5-5
TGTGCCAGCAGTGACTTACGTAGCAATCAGCCCCAGCATTTT,CASSDLRSNQPQHF,.,TRBJ1-5,.,TRBV27
TGTGCCAGCCTTTCAGGACAAAGGACAGCACAAGAGACCCAGTACTTC,CASLSGQRTAQETQYF,few,TRBJ2-5,.,TRBV2
TGTGCCAGCACCGGGGACAGTTCCTACAATGAGCAGTTCTTC,CASTGDSSYNEQFF,few,TRBJ2-1,TRBD1,TRBV3-1
TGTGCCAGCAGTTTGGCGGGAGGCTCCTACAATGAGCAGTTCTTC,CASSLAGGSYNEQFF,many,TRBJ2-1,TRBD2,TRBV28
TGTGCCAGCAGCGTAACAGGGGAGCTAGTGAACACTGAAGCTTTCTTT,CASSVTGELVNTEAFF,few,TRBJ1-1,TRBD1,TRBV7-2
TGTGCCAGCAGTGCCCCCCCTGGAAACACCATATATTTT,CASSAPPGNTIYF,many,TRBJ1-3,.,TRBV9
TGTGCCACCAGCAGCGGACAGCAAGAGACCCAGTACTTC,CATSSGQQETQYF,.,TRBJ2-5,.,TRBV15
TGTGCCAGCAGCTTAACACAAGTCTCTGGAAACACCATATATTTT,CASSLTQVSGNTIYF,many,TRBJ1-3,.,TRBV7-9
TGTGCCAGCAGCTTAGAAAGGTTAAGCTCTGGAAACACCATATATTTT,CASSLERLSSGNTIYF,few,TRBJ1-3,.,TRBV11-3
TGTGCCAGCAGCCCGGGACAGGGGGCAGGTACGCAGTATTTT,CASSPGQGAGTQYF,.,TRBJ2-3,TRBD1,TRBV3-1
TGCAGTGCTAGCCCGGGACAGGGTGTCTCCCAGTACTTC,CSASPGQGVSQYF,.,TRBJ2-4,TRBD1,TRBV20-1
TGTGCCAGCAGCCAACGAGATGACGGGACCTACGAGCAGTACTTC,CASSQRDDGTYEQYF,many,TRBJ2-7,.,TRBV4-2
TGTGCCAGCAGCCAATCGGGACAGACCTCCCATGAGCAGTTCTTC,CASSQSGQTSHEQFF,many,TRBJ2-1,TRBD1,TRBV14
TGTGCCAGCTCACGGGACAGGGGAGCGGCAGAGACCCAGTACTTC,CASSRDRGAAETQYF,.,TRBJ2-5,TRBD1,TRBV18
TGTGCTAGTGGTTTGGCGGGGATCTATGGCTACACCTTC,CASGLAGIYGYTF,few,TRBJ1-2,.,TRBV12-5
TGCGCCAGCAGCGCAGGTAAACGCTTAGGGGGCGCAGAAAACATTCAGTACTTC,CASSAGKRLGGAENIQYF,many,TRBJ2-4,TRBD1,TRBV4-1
TGCAGTGCTAGGTCTAGCGGGGTTAACACCGGGGAGCTGTTTTTT,CSARSSGVNTGELFF,.,TRBJ2-2,TRBD2,TRBV20-1
TGTGCCAGCAGCTCCGGACCGAGCGCGGGTAATTCACCCCTCCACTTT,CASSSGPSAGNSPLHF,few,TRBJ1-6,.,TRBV11-1